The 30 T cell receptor beta chains below come from one sample, sequenced in a study of cytomegalovirus exposure and HLA in healthy donors. The primer mix had 60 Vbeta and 13 Jbeta primers. The assay was immunoSEQ multiplex PCR, and TCRdb's table has in-frame clones only and misses some. The table lists 150,000 to 200,000 clones, around 86% of them singletons. Material: PBMCs. All receptors come from a male donor in good health and CMV-seronegative.

The gene calls are TRBV6-1 and TRBJ1-2; D gene ambiguous. CDR3 length: 12 amino acids. CDR1 MNHNS and CDR2 SASEGT come from the germline V gene. V was shortened by 2 bases and J by 2 bases, with 3 bases between the two germline ends. In DNA, the CDR3 is TGTGCCAGCAGTGAACAGAACTATGGCTACACCTTC. Translation gives CASSEQNYGYTF.

J is TRBJ2-4 and V is TRBV4-1; the match to TRBD2 covers 12 bases. CDR3 length equals 16 residues. Per germline, CDR1 MGHRA and CDR2 YSYEKL. V lost 6 bases and J lost 7; bases outside the gene matches: 10. In DNA, the CDR3 is TGCGCCAGCAGTCCCCCTCCTAGCGGGGGGGCCAACATTCAGTACTTC. Protein: CASSPPPSGGANIQYF.

This chain uses TRBV2 with TRBJ2-7, with 7 bases fitting TRBD1. The J segment lost 1 base and the V segment lost 6 bases, leaving 6 bases of the junction unmatched. This CDR3 is built from 14 residues. CDR1 SNHLY and CDR2 FYNNEI come from the germline V gene. The CDR3 reads CASSDWTGSYEQYF. The CDR3 DNA reads TGTGCCAGCAGCGACTGGACAGGATCCTACGAGCAGTACTTC.

The chain is built from TRBV4-1 and TRBJ1-1, with TRBD1 identical over 11 bases. The CDR3 runs to 17 residues. The V gene end was trimmed by 1 base and the J gene end by 8 bases; junction bases not matched to a gene: 12. CDR1 is MGHRA, CDR2 YSYEKL, per germline. CDR3 region: CASSQARAGTGGKEAFF. For the CDR3, the DNA is TGCGCCAGCAGCCAAGCGCGTGCTGGGACAGGGGGTAAAGAAGCTTTCTTT.

Points on this clone: Germline and junction disagree at one end, which may indicate a read error. V usage is TRBV18 and J usage is TRBJ1-2, with D unresolved. The CDR3 covers 12 residues. From germline, CDR1 is KGHSH and CDR2 LQKENI. The CDR3 nucleotides read TGTGCCAGCTCACCACAGGAGGCTGGCCACACCTTC. Its translation is CASSPQEAGHTF. The full variable domain, in which reference TRBV18 and TRBJ1-2 provide the parts outside the CDR3, is NAGVMQNPRHLVRRRGQEARLRCSPMKGHSHVYWYRQLPEEGLKFMVYLQKENIIDESGMPKERFSAEFPKEGPSILRIQQVVRGDSAAYFCASSPQEAGHTFGSGTRLTVV.

The sample holds a few counts of this clone. This chain links TRBV19 with TRBJ2-3, with D perhaps matching TRBD1 (6 bases). Germline CDR1 is LNHDA and CDR2 is SQIVND (reference sequence). The CDR3 contains 14 residues. V lost 3 bases and J lost 1, with 8 bases in between. The CDR3 here is CASSIGQRTDTQYF. CDR3 DNA: TGTGCCAGTAGTATCGGACAGCGCACAGATACGCAGTATTTT.

The rearrangement links TRBV6-6 to TRBJ1-4; TRBD1 aligns across 7 bases. The CDR3 has 15 residues. CDR1 is MNHNY, CDR2 SVGAGI, per germline (reference sequence). With V trimmed by 6 bases and J by 3 bases, 7 bases remained unmatched. For the CDR3, the DNA is TGTGCCAGCAGGGAGGGGGCGCCGGCTAATGAAAAACTGTTTTTT. It encodes CASREGAPANEKLFF.

The V call is TRBV2, the J call TRBJ2-7; TRBD2 is a possible D gene (5 bases). Germline V gives CDR1 SNHLY, CDR2 FYNNEI. V lost 11 bases to trimming and J lost 0 bases, with 11 bases between them. The CDR3 spans 12 residues. The CDR3 coding sequence is TGTGCCTGCCAAGCGGACTCCTACGAGCAGTACTTC. It encodes CACQADSYEQYF.

The CDR3 DNA reads TGTGCCAGCAGTCGCCGGACTCTATCCTATGGCTACACCTTC. Its protein is CASSRRTLSYGYTF. The chain combines TRBV6-5 with TRBJ1-2, with D uncertain. The CDR3 sequence is 14 residues long. Trimming pared 5 bases from V and 4 bases from J, leaving 14 bases between. Per the germline V gene, CDR1 is MNHEY and CDR2 is SVGAGI.

V gene TRBV2 combines with J gene TRBJ2-2, with a possible D match to TRBD2 (6 bases). The CDR3 loop spans 12 amino acids. In germline, CDR1 is SNHLY, CDR2 FYNNEI. V was cut by 8 bases and J by 5 bases, with 9 bases left in between. The CDR3 loop is CASVGGTGELFF. CDR3 nucleotides: TGTGCCAGCGTGGGAGGAACCGGGGAGCTGTTTTTT.

This chain uses TRBV9 with TRBJ1-5; the D gene is possibly TRBD1 (6 bases). This CDR3 is 15 amino acids long. V lost 4 bases, J lost 3 bases, and 14 bases lay in between. The germline V gene has CDR1 SGDLS and CDR2 YYNGEE. The CDR3 loop is CASSPGGQPNQPQHF. CDR3 in DNA: TGTGCCAGCAGCCCCGGCGGACAGCCCAATCAGCCCCAGCATTTT.

The chain recombines TRBV19 with TRBJ1-5; TRBD1 is a possible D gene (6 bases). The V end was cut by 3 bases, the J end by 4 bases, with 10 bases between. The germline V gene has CDR1 LNHDA and CDR2 SQIVND (reference sequence). The CDR3 loop spans 14 amino acids. The CDR3 sequence: CASSIRQENQPQHF. Here the CDR3 DNA reads TGTGCCAGTAGTATCCGACAGGAAAATCAGCCCCAGCATTTT.

V gene TRBV5-1 combines with J gene TRBJ1-6; TRBD1 matches 8 bases. V shed 0 bases, J shed 9 bases, and the junction held 11 bases outside the gene matches. The germline V gene encodes CDR1 SGHRS and CDR2 YFSETQ. This CDR3 is built from 17 residues. The CDR3 DNA follows: TGCGCCAGCAGCTTGGCCAGACAGGGGACGGGGGGTTCACCCCTCCACTTT. Protein product: CASSLARQGTGGSPLHF.

This clone has just one count. The V gene is TRBV9, the J gene TRBJ1-2, with unresolved D. Trimming stripped 4 bases from V and 8 bases from J, with 18 bases between. The CDR3 length is 14 residues. Looked up from germline, CDR1 is SGDLS and CDR2 is YYNGEE. The CDR3 region is CASSITLTGSGYTF. For the CDR3, the DNA is TGTGCCAGCAGCATCACACTCACCGGGTCCGGCTACACCTTC.

The rearrangement joins TRBV5-4 to TRBJ1-2; D perhaps matches TRBD1 (5 bases). CDR3 length: 13 residues. Trimming stripped 4 bases from V and 2 bases from J, with 9 bases between. Germline-derived CDR1 and CDR2 are SGHNT and YYREEE (reference sequence). CDR3 DNA sequence: TGTGCCAGCAGCCCGGACAAGAACTATGGCTACACCTTC. It encodes CASSPDKNYGYTF.

This clone was recorded a few times. The chain carries TRBV19 and TRBJ2-3, with 11 bases aligning to TRBD2. The CDR3 loop spans 15 amino acids. Unmatched junction bases numbered 3, after V lost 3 bases and J lost 4 bases. CDR1 and CDR2 (germline): LNHDA, SQIVND (reference sequence). The CDR3: CASSILAGGSDTQYF. DNA of the CDR3: TGTGCCAGTAGTATCCTAGCGGGGGGTTCAGATACGCAGTATTTT.

The chain couples TRBV12-5 to TRBJ1-1; D not resolved. The V end lost 2 bases, the J end lost 2 bases, and 6 bases lay between the germline ends. The CDR3 totals 13 residues. Germline V gives CDR1 LGHNT, CDR2 FRNRAP. CDR3 sequence (DNA): TGTGCTAGTGGTTTGAATACTAACACTGAAGCTTTCTTT. Translating gives CASGLNTNTEAFF.

The chain joins TRBV5-4 to TRBJ2-1; 9 nucleotides match TRBD2. Per germline, CDR1 SGHNT and CDR2 YYREEE (reference sequence). The CDR3 sequence is 15 residues long. Trimming removed 0 bases from V and 9 bases from J; junction bases left unmatched: 7. The CDR3 nucleotides are TGTGCCAGCAGCTTGGACCTAGCGGGGACCGGTGAGCAGTTCTTC. Translated, it gives CASSLDLAGTGEQFF. The entire variable domain, with the rest obtained from reference TRBV5-4 and TRBJ2-1, is as follows: ETGVTQSPTHLIKTRGQQVTLRCSSQSGHNTVSWYQQALGQGPQFIFQYYREEENGRGNFPPRFSGLQFPNYSSELNVNALELDDSALYLCASSLDLAGTGEQFFGPGTRLTVL.

In nucleotides, the CDR3 is TGTGCCAGCAGCTTAAACAGGGGGGAAGATACGCAGTATTTT. It translates to CASSLNRGEDTQYF. The V and J genes are TRBV7-2 and TRBJ2-3, with TRBD1 matching over 8 bases. Germline CDR1 is SGHTA and CDR2 is FQGNSA. The CDR3 sequence is 14 residues long. V was clipped by 2 bases and J by 5 bases; unmatched bases: 3. Variable domain in full (rest from reference TRBV7-2 and TRBJ2-3): GAGVSQSPSNKVTEKGKDVELRCDPISGHTALYWYRQSLGQGLEFLIYFQGNSAPDKSGLPSDRFSAERTGGSVSTLTIQRTQQEDSAVYLCASSLNRGEDTQYFGPGTRLTVL.

The chain links TRBV5-1 to TRBJ2-3; 10 bases agree with TRBD1. Germline V gene lookup returns CDR1 SGHRS and CDR2 YFSETQ. The CDR3 sequence is 14 residues long. V lost 5 bases, J lost 4 bases, and 4 bases stayed unmatched. CDR3 in DNA: TGCGCCAGCAGTGCTGGACAGGGGGCAGATACGCAGTATTTT. Its protein is CASSAGQGADTQYF.

The V gene is TRBV7-2, the J gene TRBJ1-1; D unresolved. Germline loops: CDR1 SGHTA, CDR2 FQGNSA. V lost 5 bases and J lost 1, with 11 bases in between. This CDR3 region has 14 residues. The CDR3 protein is CASSQTPQNTEAFF. As DNA, the CDR3 is TGTGCCAGCAGCCAAACACCCCAGAACACTGAAGCTTTCTTT. Complete variable domain (other parts from reference TRBV7-2 and TRBJ1-1): GAGVSQSPSNKVTEKGKDVELRCDPISGHTALYWYRQSLGQGLEFLIYFQGNSAPDKSGLPSDRFSAERTGGSVSTLTIQRTQQEDSAVYLCASSQTPQNTEAFFGQGTRLTVV.

This rearrangement joins TRBV10-1 to TRBJ1-2; D may be TRBD1 (6 bases). There are 16 residues in the CDR3. CDR1 is WNHNN and CDR2 is SYGVQD in the germline V gene (reference sequence). The ends were cut back, 8 bases at V and 7 bases at J, with 26 bases in the middle. CDR3 loop: CASFRGAGEGGFGYTF. CDR3 sequence (DNA): TGCGCCAGCTTCCGGGGGGCAGGGGAGGGGGGATTTGGCTACACCTTC.

This clone appeared a single time. The rearrangement joins TRBV18 to TRBJ1-1, with TRBD1 matching over 7 bases. This CDR3 is built from 14 residues. Germline V gene lookup returns CDR1 KGHSH and CDR2 LQKENI. J was trimmed by 3 bases and V by 0 bases; bases with no gene match: 1. CDR3 amino acids: CASSPPQGDTEAFF. Here the CDR3 DNA reads TGTGCCAGCTCACCACCGCAGGGGGACACTGAAGCTTTCTTT.

This clone was seen a few times. The chain employs TRBV7-2 and TRBJ2-2; tentative D call: TRBD1 (6 bases). This CDR3 has 15 amino acids. V lost 1 base and J 1 base, leaving 7 bases between the germline ends. In germline, CDR1 is SGHTA, CDR2 FQGNSA. The CDR3 spells CASSLGGRNTGELFF. The DNA of the CDR3 is TGTGCCAGCAGCTTAGGGGGGCGGAACACCGGGGAGCTGTTTTTT.

This chain links TRBV5-1 with TRBJ2-5; perhaps TRBD2 as D (5 bases). This CDR3 has 14 residues. Germline V lookup: CDR1 SGHRS, CDR2 YFSETQ. V shed 0 bases and J shed 2 bases, with 8 bases lying between them. The CDR3 here is CASSLASGQETQYF. The CDR3 DNA follows: TGCGCCAGCAGCTTGGCATCGGGGCAAGAGACCCAGTACTTC.

This chain uses TRBV6-5 with TRBJ1-5; D might be TRBD1 (5 bases). The CDR3 runs 14 residues. Germline CDR1 MNHEY, CDR2 SVGAGI. V was clipped by 0 bases and J by 6 bases, with 9 bases between them. The CDR3 nucleotides read TGTGCCAGCAGTTACTCGGCAGGGTTTCAGCCCCAGCATTTT. Translation gives CASSYSAGFQPQHF.

The genes are TRBV7-9 and TRBJ1-5; no firm D call. CDR3 size: 14 residues. The V end lost 2 bases, the J end lost 3 bases, and 8 bases lay between the germline ends. From germline, CDR1 is SEHNR and CDR2 FQNEAQ (reference sequence). Here the CDR3 reads CASSLSGVNQPQHF. CDR3 bases: TGTGCCAGCAGCTTATCAGGTGTCAATCAGCCCCAGCATTTT.

This rearrangement joins TRBV4-3 to TRBJ1-1, with D possibly TRBD1 on 6 matching bases. Germline V gene lookup returns CDR1 LGHNA and CDR2 YSLEER. The CDR3 has 15 amino acids. The V gene lost 2 bases and the J gene lost 0 bases, with 10 bases spanning the gap. CDR3 sequence: CASSQFTGMNTEAFF. The CDR3 bases are TGCGCCAGCAGCCAATTTACAGGGATGAACACTGAAGCTTTCTTT.

The V call is TRBV6-6, the J call TRBJ1-5, with 8 bases that match TRBD1. Trimming cost V 5 bases and J 2 bases; bases outside gene matches: 5. Germline CDR1 is MNHNY and CDR2 is SVGAGI (reference sequence). The CDR3 consists of 15 residues. The CDR3 spells CASSNNRGGNQPQHF. CDR3 nucleotide sequence: TGTGCCAGCAGTAATAACAGGGGGGGCAATCAGCCCCAGCATTTT.

The chain joins TRBV18 to TRBJ1-5; 8 nucleotides align to TRBD1. The CDR3 spans 17 residues. The J segment lost 6 bases and the V segment lost 6 bases, leaving 16 bases of the junction unmatched. CDR1 is KGHSH and CDR2 is LQKENI in the germline V gene. CDR3 in amino acids: CASSPTGAGGYSQPQHF. The CDR3 DNA follows: TGTGCCAGCTCCCCCACTGGGGCAGGGGGCTATTCTCAGCCCCAGCATTTT.